This record concerns one TCR beta chain sequence. V was trimmed by 4 bases and J by 0 bases, leaving 7 bases between them. Germline V gene data show CDR1 as SNHLY and CDR2 as FYNNEI. CDR3 size: 14 residues. These data are taken from a study of blood T cell repertoires in COVID-19. Generated by immunoSEQ multiplex PCR, the TCRdb table keeps only in-frame clones and is missing some. The table records 100,000 to 150,000 clones, around four fifths of them present only once. The sample consisted of peripheral blood. The sequence was collected from a man aged 40-49 years with active or convalescent COVID-19. The chain uses TRBV2 and TRBJ1-3; D ambiguous. The CDR3 DNA reads TGTGCCAGCAGTGTAGATATCTCTGGAAACACCATATATTTT. Encoded protein: CASSVDISGNTIYF.